The next 13 T cell receptor beta chains were all read from a single sample in a study of OX40 agonist ivuxolimab in advanced cancers. TCRdb keeps only in-frame clones here, not all; method: immunoSEQ multiplex PCR. This repertoire shows tens of thousands of clones, approximately 92% found once; its top ten account for roughly 3.5%. Here the sequenced sample was CD4+ or CD8+ T cells sorted from blood, taken in a trial of the OX40 agonist ivuxolimab. The source of these receptors is an adult with an advanced solid tumor such as melanoma, head and neck, liver or kidney cancer.

The chain employs TRBV27 and TRBJ2-7, with D perhaps matching TRBD1 (6 bases). Germline CDR1 is MNHEY and CDR2 is SMNVEV (reference sequence). The CDR3 length is 16 residues. V gave up 2 bases and J gave up 2 bases, with 16 bases separating them. The CDR3 region is CASSLRGSLRPYEQYF. The CDR3 nucleotides are TGTGCCAGCAGTTTAAGGGGGAGTCTGAGGCCCTACGAGCAGTACTTC.

The V gene is TRBV5-5, the J gene TRBJ2-5; D ambiguous. V dropped 5 bases and J dropped 1 base, with 6 bases sitting between them. The length of the CDR3 is 12 residues. The germline CDR1 and CDR2 sequences are SGHKS and YYEKEE (reference sequence). The CDR3 is CASSRPQETQYF. In nucleotides, the CDR3 is TGTGCCAGCAGTCGCCCCCAAGAGACCCAGTACTTC. Together with reference TRBV5-5 and TRBJ2-5, the CDR3 gives the full variable domain: DAGVTQSPTHLIKTRGQQVTLRCSPISGHKSVSWYQQVLGQGPQFIFQYYEKEERGRGNFPDRFSARQFPNYSSELNVNALLLGDSALYLCASSRPQETQYFGPGTRLLVL.

The CDR3 region is CASSGRSGDTQYF. CDR3 nucleotide sequence: TGTGCCAGCAGTGGGAGGAGTGGTGATACGCAGTATTTT. The chain joins TRBV27 to TRBJ2-3; D may be TRBD2 (6 bases). CDR1 and CDR2 (germline): MNHEY, SMNVEV (reference sequence). The V end was cut by 5 bases, the J end by 6 bases, with 12 bases between. This CDR3 spans 13 amino acids.

The chain is built from TRBV13 and TRBJ2-7; weak D call: TRBD1 (6 bases). The V end lost 3 bases, the J end lost 6 bases, and 15 bases lay between the germline ends. The CDR3 extends over 14 amino acids. Germline CDR1 and CDR2: PRHDT and FYEKMQ (reference sequence). CDR3 in amino acids: CASSFRDKPSEQYF. The CDR3 DNA follows: TGTGCCAGCAGCTTTAGGGACAAGCCAAGCGAGCAGTACTTC. The full variable domain, its missing parts supplied by reference TRBV13 and TRBJ2-7, is AAGVIQSPRHLIKEKRETATLKCYPIPRHDTVYWYQQGPGQDPQFLISFYEKMQSDKGSIPDRFSAQQFSDYHSELNMSSLELGDSALYFCASSFRDKPSEQYFGPGTRLTVT.

The CDR3 region has the DNA TGTGCCAGCAGCTTGTGGGGGGAGTATAGCAATCAGCCCCAGCATTTT. Residues: CASSLWGEYSNQPQHF. The V call is TRBV5-5, the J call TRBJ1-5; possibly TRBD1 for D (5 bases). CDR3 length: 16 amino acids. Trimming shortened V by 1 base and J by 0 bases, and 11 bases separated the two germline ends. Germline V CDR1 and CDR2: SGHKS, YYEKEE (reference sequence).

Remarks on this clone: Other DNA sequences within the sample encode an identical CDR3. This rearrangement joins TRBV7-9 to TRBJ2-1; D gene ambiguous. Germline V lookup: CDR1 SEHNR, CDR2 FQNEAQ (reference sequence). CDR3 length: 12 amino acids. Trimming removed 5 bases from V and 4 bases from J, with 6 bases in between. CDR3 sequence reads: CASSPGYNEQFF. The CDR3, as DNA: TGTGCCAGCAGCCCCGGGTACAATGAGCAGTTCTTC. Combining the CDR3 with reference TRBV7-9 and TRBJ2-1 gives the whole variable domain DTGVSQNPRHKITKRGQNVTFRCDPISEHNRLYWYRQTLGQGPEFLTYFQNEAQLEKSRLLSDRFSAERPKGSFSTLEIQRTEQGDSAMYLCASSPGYNEQFFGPGTRLTVL.

The J gene is TRBJ1-3, the V gene TRBV7-9; TRBD1 matches 7 bases. From germline, CDR1 is SEHNR and CDR2 FQNEAQ (reference sequence). This CDR3 comprises 17 residues. Germline trimming cut 0 bases from V and 0 bases from J; bases unmatched to any gene: 5. CDR3 region: CASSLAGGLFSGNTIYF. In DNA, the CDR3 is TGTGCCAGCAGCTTAGCAGGGGGCCTTTTCTCTGGAAACACCATATATTTT. Filled out from reference TRBV7-9 and TRBJ1-3, the complete variable domain reads DTGVSQNPRHKITKRGQNVTFRCDPISEHNRLYWYRQTLGQGPEFLTYFQNEAQLEKSRLLSDRFSAERPKGSFSTLEIQRTEQGDSAMYLCASSLAGGLFSGNTIYFGEGSWLTVV.

This clone was detected only once. The gene calls are TRBV9 and TRBJ2-2, with 8 nucleotides matching TRBD2. CDR1 and CDR2 from the germline V gene are SGDLS and YYNGEE. The trim removed 4 bases at V and 6 bases at J, leaving 11 bases unmatched. This CDR3 is built from 16 residues. The CDR3 reads CASSPGMRGDSGELFF. The CDR3 coding sequence is TGTGCCAGCAGCCCAGGGATGCGGGGGGATTCCGGGGAGCTGTTTTTT.

The rearrangement joins TRBV6-6 to TRBJ1-4; TRBD1 matches 10 bases. The trim removed 5 bases at V and 7 bases at J, leaving 1 base unmatched. This CDR3 is 13 amino acids long. Germline values: CDR1 MNHNY, CDR2 SVGAGI (reference sequence). CDR3 protein: CASSDRGPEKLFF. The CDR3, as DNA: TGTGCCAGCAGTGACAGGGGGCCTGAAAAACTGTTTTTT.

This sequence joins TRBV5-6 and TRBJ2-4; 9 bases fit TRBD2. CDR3 length equals 14 residues. The junction had 8 bases not matched to a gene; V was cut back by 3 bases and J by 10 bases. Germline CDR1 is SGHDT and CDR2 is YYEEEE. CDR3 loop: CASSYLTSGPIQYF. The CDR3 DNA sequence: TGTGCCAGCAGCTATCTTACTAGCGGGCCTATTCAGTACTTC.

The J gene is TRBJ2-6, the V gene TRBV4-3, with a weak D call TRBD1 (6 bases). CDR1 and CDR2 from the germline V gene are LGHNA and YSLEER. This CDR3 has 19 amino acids. V was pared by 4 bases and J by 0 bases, with 19 bases between. The DNA of the CDR3 is TGCGCCAGCAGCCTGACACCGGGGACACTTGGCTCTGGGGCCAACGTCCTGACTTTC. Protein sequence: CASSLTPGTLGSGANVLTF.

This chain links TRBV6-6 with TRBJ2-2; possibly TRBD2 for D (5 bases). The CDR3 has 15 residues. Germline-derived CDR1 and CDR2 are MNHNY and SVGAGI (reference sequence). V gave up 2 bases and J gave up 1 base, with 8 bases separating them. This chain's CDR3 is CASSYISGNTGELFF. Written as DNA, the CDR3 is TGTGCCAGCAGTTACATAAGCGGGAACACCGGGGAGCTGTTTTTT.

The chain is built from TRBV7-2 and TRBJ1-2, with a tentative D call TRBD1 (6 bases). The CDR3 contains 15 residues. Germline V gene sequence: CDR1 SGHTA, CDR2 FQGNSA. V was pared by 3 bases and J by 4 bases, with 15 bases between. The CDR3: CASSFGTLLSYGYTF. CDR3 sequence (DNA): TGTGCCAGCAGCTTTGGGACATTACTCAGCTATGGCTACACCTTC.